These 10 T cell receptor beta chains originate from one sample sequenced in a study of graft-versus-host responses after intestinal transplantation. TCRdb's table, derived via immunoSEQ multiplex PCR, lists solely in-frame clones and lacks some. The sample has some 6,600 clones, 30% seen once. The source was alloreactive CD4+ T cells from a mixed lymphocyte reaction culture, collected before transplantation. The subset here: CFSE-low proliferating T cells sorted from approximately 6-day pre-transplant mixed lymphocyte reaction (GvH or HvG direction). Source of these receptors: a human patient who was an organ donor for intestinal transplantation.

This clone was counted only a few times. CDR3 amino acids: CATSDLFTGYEQYF. The CDR3 DNA follows: TGTGCCACAAGTGACCTCTTTACAGGCTACGAGCAGTACTTC. The V gene is TRBV6-5, the J gene TRBJ2-7; D may be TRBD1 (5 bases). The CDR3 sequence is 14 residues long. Germline CDR1 is MNHEY and CDR2 is SVGAGI. The ends were cut back, 10 bases at V and 3 bases at J, with 19 bases in the middle.

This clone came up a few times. The DNA for the CDR3 is TGTGCCAGCAGCCCCCGGGACTTTTCAGATACGCAGTATTTT. Encoded protein: CASSPRDFSDTQYF. The chain combines TRBV7-3 with TRBJ2-3; tentatively, D is TRBD2 (6 bases). CDR1 is SGHTA, CDR2 FQGTGA, per germline. Trimming pared 5 bases from V and 4 bases from J, leaving 13 bases between. The CDR3 runs to 14 residues.

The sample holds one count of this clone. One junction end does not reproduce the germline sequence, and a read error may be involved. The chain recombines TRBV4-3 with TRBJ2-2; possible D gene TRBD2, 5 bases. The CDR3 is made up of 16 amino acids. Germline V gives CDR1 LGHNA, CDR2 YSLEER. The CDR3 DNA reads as TGCGCCAGCAGCCAAGTTTCTCCGCGGAACACCGGGGAGCGGTTTTTT. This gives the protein CASSQVSPRNTGERFF.

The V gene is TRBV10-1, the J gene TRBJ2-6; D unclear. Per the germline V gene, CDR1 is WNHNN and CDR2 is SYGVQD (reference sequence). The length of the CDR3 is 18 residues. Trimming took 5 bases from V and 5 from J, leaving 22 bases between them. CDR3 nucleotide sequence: TGCGCCAGCAGTCCCTTCGAAGATCGCACAAGTCGGGCCAACGTCCTGACTTTC. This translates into CASSPFEDRTSRANVLTF.

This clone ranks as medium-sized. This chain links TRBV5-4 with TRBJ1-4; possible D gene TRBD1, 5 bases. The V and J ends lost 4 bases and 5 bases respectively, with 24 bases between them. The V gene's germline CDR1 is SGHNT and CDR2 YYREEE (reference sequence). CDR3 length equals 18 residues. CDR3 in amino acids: CASSRLGLAAGRNEKLFF. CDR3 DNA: TGTGCCAGCAGCCGATTAGGCCTTGCGGCAGGGAGGAATGAAAAACTGTTTTTT.

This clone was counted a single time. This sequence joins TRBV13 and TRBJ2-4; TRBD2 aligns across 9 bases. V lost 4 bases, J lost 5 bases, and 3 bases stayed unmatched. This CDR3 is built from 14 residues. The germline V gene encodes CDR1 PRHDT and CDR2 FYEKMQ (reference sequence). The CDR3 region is CASSSRLAENIQYF. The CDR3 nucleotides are TGTGCCAGCAGCTCTCGACTAGCGGAAAACATTCAGTACTTC. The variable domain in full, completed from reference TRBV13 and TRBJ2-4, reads AAGVIQSPRHLIKEKRETATLKCYPIPRHDTVYWYQQGPGQDPQFLISFYEKMQSDKGSIPDRFSAQQFSDYHSELNMSSLELGDSALYFCASSSRLAENIQYFGAGTRLSVL.

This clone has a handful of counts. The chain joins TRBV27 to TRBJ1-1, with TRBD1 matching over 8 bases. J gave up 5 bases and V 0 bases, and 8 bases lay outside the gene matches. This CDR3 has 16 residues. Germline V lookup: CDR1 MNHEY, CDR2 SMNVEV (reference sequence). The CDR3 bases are TGTGCCAGCAGTTTATCAAGCCGGACAGGGAGGACTGAAGCTTTCTTT. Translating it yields CASSLSSRTGRTEAFF.

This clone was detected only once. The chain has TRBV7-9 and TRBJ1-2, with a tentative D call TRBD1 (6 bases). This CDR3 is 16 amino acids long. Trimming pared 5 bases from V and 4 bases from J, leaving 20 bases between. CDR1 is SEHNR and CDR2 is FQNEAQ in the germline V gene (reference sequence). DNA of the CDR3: TGTGCCAGCAGCCGCTGGTATCTCTGGACAGCCTATGGCTACACCTTC. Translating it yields CASSRWYLWTAYGYTF.

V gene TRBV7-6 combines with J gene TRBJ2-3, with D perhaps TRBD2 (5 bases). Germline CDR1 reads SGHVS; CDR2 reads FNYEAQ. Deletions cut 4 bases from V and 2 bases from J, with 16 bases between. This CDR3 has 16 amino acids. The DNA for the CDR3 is TGTGCCAGCAGCTCCCGGCGGGCGGGCGACACAGATACGCAGTATTTT. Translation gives CASSSRRAGDTDTQYF. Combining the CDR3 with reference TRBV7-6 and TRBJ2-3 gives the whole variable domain GAGVSQSPRYKVTKRGQDVALRCDPISGHVSLYWYRQALGQGPEFLTYFNYEAQQDKSGLPNDRFSAERPEGSISTLTIQRTEQRDSAMYRCASSSRRAGDTDTQYFGPGTRLTVL.

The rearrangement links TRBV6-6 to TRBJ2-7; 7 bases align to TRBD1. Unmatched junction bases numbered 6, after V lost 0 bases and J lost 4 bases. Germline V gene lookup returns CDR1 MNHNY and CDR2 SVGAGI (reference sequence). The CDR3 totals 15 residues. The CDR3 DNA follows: TGTGCCAGCAGTTACTCGATGGGCAGGGGGTACGAGCAGTACTTC. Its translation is CASSYSMGRGYEQYF.